This is a list of T cell receptor beta chains from one sample in a study of blood T cell repertoires in COVID-19. Measured with immunoSEQ multiplex PCR; TCRdb has only the in-frame clones, and not every one. The table has approximately 150,000 clones, more than 70% seen once. The sample taken for sequencing was peripheral blood. Receptor source: a human donor in a cohort sampled during active COVID-19. The CDR3 runs from the conserved cysteine through the conserved F or W. Clone size is not always given. Where it is, it says once, few, many or a class for expanded clones.

V gene | clone size | CDR3 protein
TRBV9 | once | CASSVGGAGGNYEQYF
TRBV30 | . | CAWSVLGGSYNEQFF
TRBV6-5 | . | CASSLRTSGTYEQYF
TRBV5-4 | . | CASSSRTSLGYEQYF
TRBV7-6 | . | CASSLGSLSSYEQYF
TRBV5-1 | . | CASSFLAGAVGANVLTF
TRBV12-3/TRBV12-4 | . | CASSPPLNNEQFF
TRBV11-1 | . | CASSGWDRGSDYGYTF
TRBV7-2 | . | CASSATGGNQPQHF
TRBV19 | . | CASSLVQGYTGELFF
TRBV7-9 | . | CASSLGRGGPYEQYF
TRBV12-3/TRBV12-4 | . | CASSFSDYGYTF
TRBV11-3 | . | CASSLGTADNSLGEQFF
TRBV16 | once | CASSRSRVTYEQYF
TRBV7-2 | . | CASSSQGAGANVLTF
TRBV19 | . | CASRQSYQPQHF
TRBV4-2 | once | CASSLRQPTNYGYTF
TRBV4-3 | . | CASSPRQGDGYTF
TRBV28 | . | CASSPWGGRNTEAFF
TRBV7-2 | few | CASSSGLISGNTIYF
TRBV7-9 | . | CASSLLAASDTQYF
TRBV30 | . | CAWSVGTGPNEKLFF
TRBV5-8 | . | CASSSGTGMIEAEAFF
TRBV7-9 | . | CASSLTTVAGQPQHF
TRBV20-1 | . | CSASFRGLNSPLHF
TRBV5-1 | . | CASSFLGGAGNTEAFF
TRBV24-1 | . | CATSDQRTSGVQETQYF
TRBV19 | . | CASSIVGGGVLNTEAFF
TRBV11-2 | . | CASSRNAGQGDEQFF
TRBV6-1 | . | CASSEGQGSYAFF
TRBV7-3 | . | CASSPGQGGLGTGELFF
TRBV20-1 | once | CSASFGQSNQPQHF
TRBV11-2 | . | CASSLTDRGSSYEQYF
TRBV6-1 | . | CASSERSGGRETQYF
TRBV4-1 | . | CASSQAGRGNEQFF
TRBV5-1 | . | CASSLTASETQYF
TRBV27 | . | CASSLLTSGGQGTDTQYF
TRBV5-8 | . | CASSLTGTAYNSPLHF
TRBV19 | . | CASSKGFYTEAFF
TRBV9 | . | CASSPGEGGGTDTQYF
TRBV4-1 | . | CASSPANSQGTQYF
TRBV5-1 | . | CASSLDGGREGYTF
TRBV7-8 | . | CASSLETGRHGYTF
TRBV19 | . | CASTSGLTEAFF
TRBV27 | . | CASSLQSGYNYGYTF
TRBV4-2 | . | CASSQDLAGGPAQYF
TRBV9 | . | CASSPDRYSNQPQHF
TRBV5-5 | . | CASSLSGGLNEQFF
TRBV4-1 | . | CASSQVTQVRAGELFF
TRBV9 | few | CASSPTGVDTEAFF
TRBV5-8 | . | CASSYSDRNYNEQFF
TRBV5-8 | . | CASSSSGQGRRAFF
TRBV19 | . | CASSIAAPRGQPQHF
TRBV29-1 | . | CSVELQGRADTQYF
TRBV3-1/TRBV3-2 | few | CASSQGDRIGNTEAFF
TRBV5-4 | . | CASSLPQVYYGYTF
TRBV3-1/TRBV3-2 | once | CASSRDVRGSYGYTF
TRBV5-4 | . | CASSLQGGNTIYF
TRBV18 | . | CASSTETVNEQYF
TRBV5-6 | few | CASSPGTGGTNTEAFF